This T cell receptor beta chain was profiled in a study of cytomegalovirus exposure and HLA in healthy donors. With 5 bases removed from V and 1 base from J, the gap between germline ends came to 14 bases. The V gene's germline CDR1 is SGHVS and CDR2 FQNEAQ. CDR3 length: 15 residues. This PCR relied on a set of 60 Vbeta primers and 13 Jbeta primers. Generated by immunoSEQ multiplex PCR, the TCRdb table keeps only in-frame clones and is missing some. The sample carries a few hundred thousand clones, approximately 80% recorded once. Sequencing was done on a sample of PBMCs. This receptor was taken from a woman between 50 and 59 years old in good health and CMV-seropositive. The chain joins TRBV7-8 to TRBJ1-1; D not certain. CDR3 sequence reads: CASSRRRVGNTEAFF. The CDR3 DNA reads TGTGCCAGCAGCAGGAGGAGGGTTGGGAACACTGAAGCTTTCTTT.